The T cell receptor (beta chain) described here comes from a study of cytomegalovirus exposure and HLA in healthy donors. The PCR had 60 Vbeta and 13 Jbeta primers. Profiled with immunoSEQ multiplex PCR; TCRdb holds only in-frame clones, not every one. The sample consists of more than 150,000 clones, roughly 84% of them appearing once. The study, taken as a whole, reports: Roughly uniform depth of sequencing across donors was assumed in presence/absence analyses.

A word on this clone: Its target is not known.

The source of this sequence is a girl in the first two years of life in good health and CMV-seronegative. Material: PBMCs.

CDR3 sequence reads: CSVRNTEAFF. CDR3 bases: TGCAGCGTTCGGAACACTGAAGCTTTCTTT. The chain joins TRBV29-1 to TRBJ1-1; D call uncertain. CDR3 length: 10 residues. V was trimmed by 5 bases and J by 1 base, leaving 2 bases between them. Germline loops: CDR1 SQVTM, CDR2 ANQGSEA. Filled out from reference TRBV29-1 and TRBJ1-1, the complete variable domain reads SAVISQKPSRDICQRGTSLTIQCQVDSQVTMMFWYRQQPGQSLTLIATANQGSEATYESGFVIDKFPISRPNLTFSTLTVSNMSPEDSSIYLCSVRNTEAFFGQGTRLTVV.